This T cell receptor (beta chain) was recorded in a study of breast tumors, draining lymph nodes, adjacent tissues (TCRdb year 2016). As for the study more broadly: In breast cancer patients, the study compared the TCR beta repertoires of tumor, adjacent nontumor tissue and axillary lymph nodes. The study was designed to assess the relationships and possible T-cell exchange between tumor, surrounding tissue and draining lymph node repertoires in human breast cancer.

This clonotype was seen ten or more times. The target of this receptor is not known. Per-nucleotide qualities are absent, and no much larger clonotype sits a single base away. As encoded in the germline V gene, CDR1 is SGHVS while CDR2 is FQNEAQ. The CDR3 runs 15 residues from the cysteine to the phenylalanine. The retained sequence is limited to the CDR3, 45 bases, with the frame set at the first base. Here V drops 6 bases and J drops 3 bases, and the junction holds 10 bases not matched to any gene. Points the paper makes about the study in general: The conclusion that tumor T cells originate in lymph nodes was framed as consistent with a hypothesis rather than directly demonstrated. Tumors showed preferential V and J gene usage, and their T-cell repertoire diversity fell below that of lymph nodes yet above that of nontumor tissue. The data were judged consistent with most tumor T cells deriving from the lymph node and then expanding within tumor tissue. Tumor and nontumor tissue repertoires were found to be significantly more similar in luminal-like than in basal-like breast cancer.

The axillary draining lymph nodes of breast cancer patients were the source of the lymph node samples. Sequenced using an Illumina HiSeq 2000. Multiplex PCR amplification was used to build the TCR beta chain libraries. High-throughput sequencing was used to analyze the amplified TCR beta chain products. Through fastp at Q25 and MiXCR, TCRdb rebuilt clones from the public reads, retaining in-frame beta chains. Rows are combined by CDR3 protein, so each entry shows the most common genes and DNA. This sample lists 150,000 to 250,000 distinct CDR3 sequences; 31% were detected once. About 4.5% of the sample is in the top ten clones.

Material for sequencing was axillary lymph node tissue. The receptor was isolated from a female donor with breast cancer. Some clones in this sample may be carry-over from other donors' samples. The sequence is built from TRBV7-8 and TRBJ1-2; 7 middle bases align to TRBD1. The nucleotide sequence is TGTGCCAGCAGGCCCAGGGACAGTATGGACTATGGCTACACCTTC. Protein translation: CASRPRDSMDYGYTF.